This record looks at one T cell receptor beta chain sequence and its context. Its antigen is undetermined. The data stem from a study of beta chain features in type 1 diabetes. Overall study context: On cell yields, gender and age, patients and healthy donors were similar. Study-wide results and limits: For Type 1 diabetes patients, all four CD4+ subsets carried TCRB CDR3s that were moderately but significantly shorter. No resolution was reached here on whether HLA type influences TCRB rearrangement.

Isolated RNA was reverse transcribed in full, so expressed TCRB transcripts were sequenced. An average of about 3.5 million reads was obtained for naive, central memory and regulatory T cell samples. Clones were read by immunoSEQ multiplex PCR, and TCRdb kept only the in-frame ones, dropping some. This sample has approximately 250,000 clones, with approximately 11% found just once. This CDR3 comprises 14 residues. Trimming removed 2 bases from V and 4 bases from J, with 11 bases in between. Germline lookup yields CDR1 SNHLY and CDR2 FYNNEI. The sequencing input was naive CD4+ T cells from blood. The sequence was collected from a man aged 25-45 years with type 1 diabetes. The gene calls are TRBV2 and TRBJ1-2, with D uncertain. DNA of the CDR3: TGTGCCAGCAGTGAAAGGGAGGATGCCTATGGCTACACCTTC. Amino acid sequence: CASSEREDAYGYTF.